This T cell receptor (beta chain) comes out of a study of OX40 agonist ivuxolimab in advanced cancers. Study-wide background: Dose-escalation patients suffered from hepatocellular carcinoma, melanoma, renal cell or head and neck cancer.

The CDR3 loop spans 15 amino acids. Germline assignment: CDR1 SGHAT and CDR2 FQNNGV. In the case of this clone: Its antigen remains unknown.

Whole-study findings and limits: In CD8+ T cells, expanded clones were on average more numerous than in CD4+. Among some nonresponders, normalized T-cell clonal expansion was also low.

This table comes from immunoSEQ multiplex PCR, and its TCRdb copy is limited to in-frame clones, with some not included. The sample lists about 43,000 clones, roughly 94% occurring once. Source: CD4+ or CD8+ T cells sorted from blood, taken in a trial of the OX40 agonist ivuxolimab. The chain has TRBV11-2 and TRBJ2-5; 10 bases agree with TRBD1. The J call may be mistaken, given a closer DNA end match to TRBJ2-7. The receptor's source is an adult with an advanced solid tumor such as melanoma, head and neck, liver or kidney cancer. The DNA for the CDR3 is TGTGCCAGCAGCCCAGGACAGGGGGATTATTACGAGCAGTACTTC. This translates into CASSPGQGDYYEQYF.